Below, 14 T cell receptor beta chains from the same sample are listed, as sequenced in a study of blood T cells in healthy people across ages. It was with a sample-barcoded 5' primer and a J-beta primer mix that a second PCR of roughly 7 to 12 cycles was run. TCRdb analysed the 5' RACE reads with MiXCR anew, one entry per CDR3 protein. The sample yields around 990,000 distinct CDR3 sequences, almost 25% seen once. The sample was also linked to a second study, of T cells of mothers and their children.

Input material: blood. The receptor set was obtained from a girl aged 2-10 years in good health.

The CDR3 loop is CASSFRTAILYNEQFF. As DNA, the CDR3 is TGTGCCAGCAGCTTCCGGACAGCTATCTTGTACAATGAGCAGTTCTTC. The chain uses TRBV5-5 and TRBJ2-1, with D maybe TRBD1 (6 bases). The germline gives CDR1 SGHKS, CDR2 YYEKEE (reference sequence). The CDR3 totals 16 residues. V was clipped by 2 bases and J by 4 bases, with 16 bases between them.

Turning to this clonotype: With a much larger clone just one base away, this may be a read error. V usage is TRBV5-1 and J usage is TRBJ1-5; D is uncertain. Per the germline V gene, CDR1 is SGHRS and CDR2 is YFSETQ. V was trimmed by 0 bases and J by 3 bases, leaving 7 bases between them. The CDR3 runs 14 residues. The CDR3 DNA reads TGCGCCAGCAGCTTGGAAGGGATCAATCAGCCCCAGCATTTT. Translating gives CASSLEGINQPQHF.

This clonotype was seen a handful of times. The chain employs TRBV4-3 and TRBJ2-2; 9 nucleotides line up with TRBD1. V lost 4 bases to trimming and J lost 7 bases; unmatched junction nucleotides: 4. The CDR3 has 14 amino acids. CDR1 is LGHNA and CDR2 is YSLEER in the germline V gene. The CDR3 reads CASSLGQGYGELFF. CDR3 sequence (DNA): TGCGCCAGCAGCCTGGGACAGGGCTACGGGGAGCTGTTTTTT.

The chain has TRBV3-1 and TRBJ2-2; possible D gene TRBD2, 5 bases. The germline CDR1 and CDR2 sequences are LGHDT and YNNKEL (reference sequence). The CDR3 totals 16 residues. The V end was cut by 1 base, the J end by 4 bases, with 13 bases between. The CDR3 DNA follows: TGTGCCAGCAGCCAAGTGGTGGGAGCGGTCACCGGGGAGCTGTTTTTT. Protein sequence: CASSQVVGAVTGELFF.

In its sample, this clonotype was seen a few times. The chain is built from TRBV20-1 and TRBJ2-7, with D tentatively TRBD2 (6 bases). Trimming cost V 5 bases and J 4 bases, with 24 bases left between them. This CDR3 has 16 residues. Germline assignment: CDR1 DFQATT and CDR2 SNEGSKA (reference sequence). DNA of the CDR3: TGCAGTGCTCGATCCCCTCGGTCCCAGCGGGCTTACGAGCAGTACTTC. Translated: CSARSPRSQRAYEQYF.

A remark on this clonotype: This likely comes from a read error, as the CDR3 has no conserved phenylalanine or tryptophan at its end. The DNA is left out, because the CDR3 cannot be placed on it with certainty; the CDR3 is given as TCRdb lists it. The chain combines TRBV15 with TRBJ2-1; the table's TRBD2 call for D was not verified on the DNA. Termini included, the CDR3 measures 14 amino acids. Per the germline V gene, CDR1 is LNHNV and CDR2 is YYDKDF (reference sequence). Here the CDR3 reads CATSRGYLDRALVA.

V and J are TRBV6-5 and TRBJ1-2, with 8 bases matching TRBD1. J was trimmed by 4 bases and V by 6 bases; bases with no gene match: 7. The CDR3 length is 14 residues. Germline loops: CDR1 MNHEY, CDR2 SVGAGI. CDR3 DNA sequence: TGTGCCAGCAGGCCAGGACAGGGATCCTATGGCTACACCTTC. As protein: CASRPGQGSYGYTF.

This clonotype was recorded once. The CDR3, as DNA: TGCGCCAGCAGCTTGTATGGGGGGCGCAACGAGCAGTACTTC. Translated, it gives CASSLYGGRNEQYF. This chain connects TRBV5-1 to TRBJ2-5; the D call may be TRBD1 or TRBD2 (6 bases each). The J call may be faulty, since TRBJ2-7 better matches the DNA end. This CDR3 has 14 residues. Germline lookup yields CDR1 SGHRS and CDR2 YFSETQ.

Comment on this clonotype: One junction end does not reproduce the germline sequence, and a read error may be involved. This chain uses TRBV29-1 with TRBJ1-1, with 7 bases identical to TRBD1. The CDR3 totals 13 residues. CDR1 is SQVTM and CDR2 is ANQGSEA in the germline V gene. For the CDR3, the DNA is TGCAGCGTAGCGGGACAGATGAACACTGAAGCTTCCTTT. This codes for CSVAGQMNTEASF.

This clonotype was detected only a few times. This rearrangement joins TRBV24-1 to TRBJ1-2; D gene ambiguous. Germline loops: CDR1 KGHDR, CDR2 SFDVKD. The V and J ends lost 3 bases and 6 bases respectively, with 4 bases between them. This CDR3 has 11 amino acids. CDR3 in DNA: TGTGCCACCAGTGATCCTGATGGCTACACCTTC. Residues: CATSDPDGYTF.

V usage is TRBV20-1 and J usage is TRBJ2-1, with TRBD1 identical over 9 bases. The CDR3 spans 16 residues. Germline CDR1 is DFQATT and CDR2 is SNEGSKA (reference sequence). With V trimmed by 3 bases and J by 6 bases, 12 bases remained unmatched. The CDR3 spells CSARGGGQGNFNEQFF. The CDR3 DNA reads TGCAGTGCTAGGGGTGGGGGACAGGGTAATTTCAATGAGCAGTTCTTC.

The rearrangement uses TRBV28 and TRBJ2-5, with 7 bases that match TRBD1. The better agreement between TRBJ2-1 and the DNA end casts doubt on the J call. CDR1 and CDR2 (germline): MDHEN, SYDVKM. CDR3 length equals 13 residues. The CDR3 DNA is TGTGCCAGCAGTTACAGGGGAGTGGGGGAGCAGTTCTTC. Protein sequence: CASSYRGVGEQFF.

The chain is built from TRBV3-1 and TRBJ1-5; D unclear. Germline V CDR1 and CDR2: LGHDT, YNNKEL (reference sequence). V dropped 0 bases and J dropped 10 bases, with 10 bases sitting between them. This CDR3 comprises 13 residues. As DNA, the CDR3 is TGTGCCAGCAGCCAAGATCGGGAAGGCCCCCAGCATTTT. This gives the protein CASSQDREGPQHF.

A few counts support this clonotype. The rearrangement uses TRBV9 and TRBJ2-2, with D possibly TRBD1 on 6 matching bases. The CDR3 contains 14 residues. Germline-derived CDR1 and CDR2 are SGDLS and YYNGEE. V was cut by 4 bases and J by 5 bases, with 12 bases left in between. The CDR3 bases are TGTGCCAGCAGCCCGCAGGGGTTTACCGGGGAGCTGTTTTTT. It specifies CASSPQGFTGELFF.